What follows are 25 T cell receptor beta chains derived from one specimen sequenced in a study of cytomegalovirus exposure and HLA in healthy donors (TCRdb year 2017). Library preparation was by the immunoSEQ multiplex PCR assay. TCRdb's version of the immuneACCESS table is confined to in-frame rearrangements and falls short of the full clone set. An unresolved V gene accounts for under half of the shortfall where checked; the remainder is of unknown origin. The sample includes about 100,000 clones, with approximately 94% observed a single time. 0.89% of the sample belongs to the ten largest clones. Sequencing was done on a sample of PBMCs. These receptors originate from a woman in her late teens or twenties in good health and CMV-seronegative.

This chain connects TRBV5-1 to TRBJ2-7; 8 positions match TRBD2. The CDR3 is 18 residues long. CDR1 and CDR2 (germline): SGHRS, YFSETQ. Losses at the gene ends were 0 bases for V and 0 bases for J; bases not matched to a gene: 11. CDR3 in amino acids: CASSLGGSGTISSYEQYF. CDR3 sequence (DNA): TGCGCCAGCAGCTTGGGGGGTAGCGGGACCATCAGCTCCTACGAGCAGTACTTC.

This chain joins TRBV7-2 and TRBJ2-5; D may be TRBD2 (6 bases). The CDR3 totals 13 residues. The V and J ends lost 7 bases and 5 bases respectively, with 14 bases between them. Germline V gives CDR1 SGHTA, CDR2 FQGNSA. The CDR3 DNA reads TGTGCCAGCAATTGGAACCGGGGGGAGACCCAGTACTTC. Protein product: CASNWNRGETQYF.

The V gene is TRBV7-9, the J gene TRBJ2-7, with D possibly TRBD1 on 6 matching bases. V gave up 5 bases and J gave up 4 bases, with 18 bases separating them. Per germline, CDR1 SEHNR and CDR2 FQNEAQ (reference sequence). The CDR3 contains 15 residues. The CDR3 loop is CASSRARTVLYEQYF. The CDR3 coding sequence is TGTGCCAGCAGCAGAGCCCGGACAGTTTTATACGAGCAGTACTTC.

This chain uses TRBV19 with TRBJ1-1; TRBD1 might be the D (6 bases). Germline values: CDR1 LNHDA, CDR2 SQIVND (reference sequence). This CDR3 region has 15 residues. Trimming took 1 base from V and 7 from J, leaving 16 bases between them. CDR3 sequence: CASSIGKGEQGEAFF. CDR3 bases: TGTGCCAGTAGTATAGGGAAGGGGGAGCAGGGTGAAGCTTTCTTT. The full variable domain, completed using reference TRBV19 and TRBJ1-1, is DGGITQSPKYLFRKEGQNVTLSCEQNLNHDAMYWYRQDPGQGLRLIYYSQIVNDFQKGDIAEGYSVSREKKESFPLTVTSAQKNPTAFYLCASSIGKGEQGEAFFGQGTRLTVV.

V is TRBV2 and J is TRBJ2-1, with 9 bases matching TRBD1. Germline lookup yields CDR1 SNHLY and CDR2 FYNNEI. There are 15 residues in the CDR3. V was clipped by 9 bases and J by 0 bases; unmatched bases: 6. The CDR3, as DNA: TGTGCCAGAGGGACAGGGCTCAGCTCCTACAATGAGCAGTTCTTC. It yields the protein CARGTGLSSYNEQFF. Full variable domain (remainder filled in from reference TRBV2 and TRBJ2-1): EPEVTQTPSHQVTQMGQEVILRCVPISNHLYFYWYRQILGQKVEFLVSFYNNEISEKSEIFDDQFSVERPDGSNFTLKIRSTKLEDSAMYFCARGTGLSSYNEQFFGPGTRLTVL.

The chain carries TRBV11-2 and TRBJ1-1, with 8 bases fitting TRBD1. The junction had 8 bases not matched to a gene; V was cut back by 1 base and J by 4 bases. CDR1 is SGHAT and CDR2 is FQNNGV in the germline V gene. This CDR3 has 16 residues. The DNA of the CDR3 is TGTGCCAGCAGCTTAGTGTCAGGGGGCTGGGTCACTGAAGCTTTCTTT. Translating it yields CASSLVSGGWVTEAFF.

This chain connects TRBV6-5 to TRBJ1-3; D gene uncertain. Germline V gives CDR1 MNHEY, CDR2 SVGAGI. V dropped 2 bases and J dropped 3 bases, with 8 bases sitting between them. The CDR3 covers 14 residues. The CDR3 DNA reads TGTGCCAGCAGTTACGGACGGGATGGAAACACCATATATTTT. Translation gives CASSYGRDGNTIYF.

This chain connects TRBV28 to TRBJ1-1; no clear D. The CDR3 consists of 14 residues. Looked up from germline, CDR1 is MDHEN and CDR2 is SYDVKM. Between the trimmed V and J ends, which lost 8 bases and 7 bases, there was a span of 20 bases. In nucleotides, the CDR3 is TGTGCCAGCTCAACGGGGATTTCGTCGGGTGAAGCTTTCTTT. It is translated as CASSTGISSGEAFF.

This chain connects TRBV10-3 to TRBJ1-2, with TRBD1 matching over 7 bases. This CDR3 contains 14 residues. The junction had 8 bases not matched to a gene; V was cut back by 6 bases and J by 4 bases. Germline V gene sequence: CDR1 ENHRY, CDR2 SYGVKD. CDR3: CAISYEGQSYGYTF. DNA for the CDR3: TGTGCCATCAGCTACGAGGGACAGAGCTATGGCTACACCTTC.

The gene calls are TRBV6-1 and TRBJ2-7; D gene ambiguous. This CDR3 comprises 13 residues. Looked up from germline, CDR1 is MNHNS and CDR2 is SASEGT. Trimming left V 3 bases short and J 6 bases short, with 12 bases between. The CDR3 reads CASSERLRSEQYF. The CDR3 bases are TGTGCCAGCAGTGAGAGGCTGCGTTCCGAGCAGTACTTC.

The J gene is TRBJ2-1, the V gene TRBV9; 12 bases align to TRBD2. CDR3 size: 18 residues. Looked up from germline, CDR1 is SGDLS and CDR2 is YYNGEE. V gave up 0 bases and J gave up 2 bases; unmatched junction bases: 6. This chain's CDR3 is CASSVALAGGPAYNEQFF. CDR3 bases: TGTGCCAGCAGCGTAGCTCTAGCGGGGGGGCCAGCCTACAATGAGCAGTTCTTC.

Comment on this clone: Compared with germline, one end of the junction differs, possibly owing to a read error. This chain uses TRBV14 with TRBJ1-2; no definite D call. The CDR3 contains 11 residues. Germline V gene data show CDR1 as SGHDN and CDR2 as FVKESK. The CDR3 loop reads CASSQNSGYTF. CDR3 sequence (DNA): TGTGCCAGCAGCCAAAACTCTGGCTACACCTTC.

This clone came up once. The CDR3 spells CAISAAGETQYF. The CDR3 DNA follows: TGTGCCATCAGTGCTGCGGGGGAGACCCAGTACTTC. This chain connects TRBV10-3 to TRBJ2-5; maybe TRBD2 (6 bases). The V end was cut by 4 bases, the J end by 5 bases, with 8 bases between. This CDR3 has 12 residues. The V gene's germline CDR1 is ENHRY and CDR2 SYGVKD.

V gene TRBV15 combines with J gene TRBJ1-2; 11 bases line up with TRBD1. CDR1 LNHNV and CDR2 YYDKDF come from the germline V gene (reference sequence). V was clipped by 8 bases and J by 4 bases; unmatched bases: 9. This CDR3 region has 15 residues. The CDR3 DNA is TGTGCCACCGAGGACGGACAGGGGGCCTTCTATGGCTACACCTTC. Amino acid sequence: CATEDGQGAFYGYTF.

V usage is TRBV13 and J usage is TRBJ1-5; 7 nucleotides align to TRBD1. CDR1 is PRHDT and CDR2 is FYEKMQ in the germline V gene (reference sequence). The CDR3 is 14 residues long. V dropped 6 bases and J dropped 8; count of bases not matched to a gene: 10. CDR3 sequence: CASSATGAREPQHF. DNA of the CDR3: TGTGCCAGCAGTGCTACAGGGGCCCGGGAGCCCCAGCATTTT.

V usage is TRBV9 and J usage is TRBJ2-7; 8 nucleotides line up with TRBD1. Germline V gives CDR1 SGDLS, CDR2 YYNGEE. The CDR3 runs 15 residues. J was trimmed by 4 bases and V by 2 bases; bases with no gene match: 8. CDR3 in amino acids: CASSVGTGPIYEQYF. In nucleotides, the CDR3 is TGTGCCAGCAGCGTGGGGACAGGACCTATATACGAGCAGTACTTC.

The chain uses TRBV10-3 and TRBJ2-7; 9 bases fit TRBD1. This CDR3 contains 15 residues. Germline-derived CDR1 and CDR2 are ENHRY and SYGVKD. V lost 0 bases to trimming and J lost 1 base; unmatched junction nucleotides: 1. CDR3 sequence: CAISESGTGSYEQYF. DNA for the CDR3: TGTGCCATCAGTGAGTCGGGGACAGGGTCCTACGAGCAGTACTTC.

This chain joins TRBV9 and TRBJ2-7; D is perhaps TRBD2 (6 bases). Per the germline V gene, CDR1 is SGDLS and CDR2 is YYNGEE. V was trimmed by 0 bases and J by 3 bases, leaving 13 bases between them. This CDR3 is built from 15 residues. The CDR3 reads CASSVAGDSIYEQYF. DNA of the CDR3: TGTGCCAGCAGCGTAGCGGGGGATAGCATCTACGAGCAGTACTTC.

CDR3 in DNA: TGTGCCAGCAGAGGAACAGGGGGCCCCCTTGACTCTGGGGCCAACGTCCTGACTTTC. Protein sequence: CASRGTGGPLDSGANVLTF. J is TRBJ2-6 and V is TRBV7-9; the match to TRBD1 covers 9 bases. V gave up 6 bases and J gave up 0 bases; unmatched junction bases: 12. The length of the CDR3 is 19 residues. The germline V gene has CDR1 SEHNR and CDR2 FQNEAQ (reference sequence).

As DNA, the CDR3 is TGCAGCGTCCTTACGGATGTGGTAGCGGGCTCCTACGAGCAGTACTTC. It encodes CSVLTDVVAGSYEQYF. V gene TRBV29-1 combines with J gene TRBJ2-7; 7 nucleotides match TRBD2. CDR1 is SQVTM, CDR2 ANQGSEA, per germline. The CDR3 has 16 residues. Trimming took 6 bases from V and 0 from J; bases not matched to a gene: 14.

The rearrangement uses TRBV4-2 and TRBJ2-7, with a weak D call TRBD1 (5 bases). There are 17 residues in the CDR3. V was shortened by 5 bases and J by 0 bases, with 20 bases between the two germline ends. Germline V CDR1 and CDR2: LGHNA, YNFKEQ. CDR3 coding DNA: TGTGCCAGCAGCGAAAATATGGGCAGGGAAAGCTCCTACGAGCAGTACTTC. Amino acid sequence: CASSENMGRESSYEQYF.

The rearrangement links TRBV4-1 to TRBJ2-7; 10 nucleotides line up with TRBD1. In germline, CDR1 is MGHRA, CDR2 YSYEKL. Trimming removed 1 base from V and 6 bases from J; junction bases left unmatched: 9. The CDR3 is made up of 16 amino acids. The CDR3 DNA is TGCGCCAGCAGCCAAGCTACCGGGACAGGGGAGGGCGAGCAGTACTTC. This gives the protein CASSQATGTGEGEQYF.

The chain uses TRBV4-3 and TRBJ1-3; D uncertain. Trimming shortened V by 0 bases and J by 4 bases, and 10 bases separated the two germline ends. Looked up from germline, CDR1 is LGHNA and CDR2 is YSLEER. The CDR3 has 15 amino acids. CDR3 sequence: CASSQDGPPGNTIYF. In DNA, the CDR3 is TGCGCCAGCAGCCAAGATGGGCCTCCGGGAAACACCATATATTTT.

This chain joins TRBV29-1 and TRBJ2-3; 8 bases fit TRBD2. Germline loops: CDR1 SQVTM, CDR2 ANQGSEA. CDR3 length: 16 residues. The trim removed 4 bases at V and 2 bases at J, leaving 11 bases unmatched. CDR3: CSVVNPAGGITDTQYF. The CDR3 DNA reads as TGCAGCGTTGTTAATCCGGCGGGGGGAATCACAGATACGCAGTATTTT.

This chain uses TRBV19 with TRBJ1-2; D ambiguous. The CDR3 length is 12 residues. CDR1 is LNHDA, CDR2 SQIVND, per germline (reference sequence). V shed 7 bases and J shed 3 bases, with 9 bases lying between them. The DNA of the CDR3 is TGTGCCAGTAAGAACTACGACTATGGCTACACCTTC. Translating gives CASKNYDYGYTF.